This passage covers 17 T cell receptor beta chains from one sample sequenced in a study of Tregs in tolerant kidney transplant recipients. The protocol was immunoSEQ multiplex PCR, while the TCRdb copy is restricted to in-frame clones and leaves out a portion. The profile shows about 100,000 clones, nearly 90% of them singletons. Sequenced here: CD4+ T cells from blood, sampled before the transplant. The receptor set was obtained from a human donor who received a combined kidney and bone marrow transplant.

This clone came up a few times. Other DNA sequences within the sample encode an identical CDR3. The chain links TRBV6-5 to TRBJ1-2, with TRBD1 matching 11 bases. The trim removed 4 bases at V and 6 bases at J, leaving 1 base unmatched. Germline CDR1 MNHEY, CDR2 SVGAGI. CDR3 length: 13 residues. The CDR3 loop reads CASSSGQGDGYTF. The DNA for the CDR3 is TGTGCCAGCAGTTCGGGACAGGGGGATGGCTACACCTTC.

The chain has TRBV4-1 and TRBJ2-7; D perhaps matches TRBD2 (5 bases). Germline V gives CDR1 MGHRA, CDR2 YSYEKL. CDR3 length equals 13 residues. Trimming left V 0 bases short and J 7 bases short, with 10 bases between. The CDR3 DNA follows: TGCGCCAGCAGCCAAGATACCGGGGAAGAGCAGTACTTC. This encodes CASSQDTGEEQYF.

This clone was picked up one time. The chain links TRBV28 to TRBJ2-7; D perhaps matches TRBD2 (6 bases). Germline loops: CDR1 MDHEN, CDR2 SYDVKM. The CDR3 runs to 15 residues. Deletions cut 3 bases from V and 4 bases from J, with 16 bases between. The CDR3 loop reads CASSLSWGDAYEQYF. The CDR3, as DNA: TGTGCCAGCAGTTTGAGCTGGGGGGACGCGTACGAGCAGTACTTC.

The genes are TRBV7-9 and TRBJ2-7; 7 bases agree with TRBD1. Germline CDR1 is SEHNR and CDR2 is FQNEAQ (reference sequence). The V segment lost 4 bases and the J segment 4 bases; nucleotides outside the gene matches: 4. The CDR3 extends over 13 amino acids. In DNA form, the CDR3 reads TGTGCCAGCAGCTCCATGGGACAGTACGAGCAGTACTTC. It yields the protein CASSSMGQYEQYF.

The chain employs TRBV5-1 and TRBJ1-3, with 8 bases aligning to TRBD1. Trimming took 0 bases from V and 0 from J; bases not matched to a gene: 8. The CDR3 runs 18 residues. In germline, CDR1 is SGHRS, CDR2 YFSETQ. CDR3 in amino acids: CASSLAGQVPFSGNTIYF. DNA for the CDR3: TGCGCCAGCAGCTTGGCGGGACAGGTCCCCTTCTCTGGAAACACCATATATTTT.

This chain links TRBV10-3 with TRBJ2-7; the match to TRBD1 covers 7 bases. Looked up from germline, CDR1 is ENHRY and CDR2 is SYGVKD. J lost 0 bases, V lost 6 bases, and 8 bases had no gene match. The CDR3 has 15 residues. This chain's CDR3 is CAISDRDDNSYEQYF. The CDR3 coding sequence is TGTGCCATCAGCGACAGGGACGATAACTCCTACGAGCAGTACTTC.

The chain employs TRBV7-2 and TRBJ2-7; 9 bases are shared with TRBD1. From germline, CDR1 is SGHTA and CDR2 FQGNSA. The CDR3 loop spans 14 amino acids. V dropped 5 bases and J dropped 4; count of bases not matched to a gene: 6. CDR3 in amino acids: CASSPDRGRYEQYF. CDR3 DNA sequence: TGTGCCAGCAGCCCCGACAGGGGGAGGTACGAGCAGTACTTC. Full variable domain (remainder filled in from reference TRBV7-2 and TRBJ2-7): GAGVSQSPSNKVTEKGKDVELRCDPISGHTALYWYRQSLGQGLEFLIYFQGNSAPDKSGLPSDRFSAERTGGSVSTLTIQRTQQEDSAVYLCASSPDRGRYEQYFGPGTRLTVT.

The chain is built from TRBV19 and TRBJ2-1, with no clear D. Germline CDR1 and CDR2: LNHDA and SQIVND (reference sequence). The CDR3 spans 14 residues. The V gene lost 6 bases and the J gene lost 4 bases, with 13 bases spanning the gap. The CDR3 is CASRGANTYNEQFF. DNA of the CDR3: TGTGCCAGTAGAGGAGCGAATACTTACAATGAGCAGTTCTTC.

This clone was recorded once. The genes are TRBV6-5 and TRBJ1-3; D is unresolved. Per germline, CDR1 MNHEY and CDR2 SVGAGI. The CDR3 spans 16 residues. Trimming took off 2 bases at V and 7 bases at J, with 18 bases between the two ends. The DNA of the CDR3 is TGTGCCAGCAGTTACCGGAAAGAGACGGGGAGGAACACCATATATTTT. This codes for CASSYRKETGRNTIYF.

The chain uses TRBV5-4 and TRBJ2-5; a possible D gene is TRBD1 (5 bases). Germline loops: CDR1 SGHNT, CDR2 YYREEE (reference sequence). This CDR3 region has 15 residues. V shed 4 bases and J shed 4 bases, with 17 bases lying between them. The CDR3 loop is CASSHGQGWSETQYF. In nucleotides, the CDR3 is TGTGCCAGCAGCCACGGTCAGGGTTGGTCAGAGACCCAGTACTTC.

This clone was detected a few times. The chain links TRBV18 to TRBJ1-5; 9 bases map to TRBD1. Germline CDR1 reads KGHSH; CDR2 reads LQKENI. This CDR3 is built from 15 residues. V lost 5 bases and J lost 5; bases outside the gene matches: 7. This CDR3 reads CASSSGQGVYQPQHF. The CDR3 DNA reads as TGTGCCAGCTCATCGGGACAGGGAGTCTATCAGCCCCAGCATTTT.

The chain employs TRBV5-5 and TRBJ2-2; 11 bases agree with TRBD2. V dropped 5 bases and J dropped 7; count of bases not matched to a gene: 7. CDR1 and CDR2 from the germline V gene are SGHKS and YYEKEE (reference sequence). This CDR3 has 15 residues. The CDR3 coding sequence is TGTGCCAGCAGGTTACTAGCGGGAGTTAGCGGGGAGCTGTTTTTT. Translation: CASRLLAGVSGELFF.

The V and J genes are TRBV19 and TRBJ2-6; TRBD2 might be the D (6 bases). With 7 bases removed from V and 2 bases from J, the gap between germline ends came to 12 bases. The CDR3 totals 15 residues. Germline V gene lookup returns CDR1 LNHDA and CDR2 SQIVND (reference sequence). This CDR3 is CASTPREAGANVLTF. CDR3 DNA sequence: TGTGCCAGTACGCCAAGGGAGGCTGGGGCCAACGTCCTGACTTTC.

The chain carries TRBV5-1 and TRBJ1-2, with 10 bases that match TRBD1. The CDR3 loop spans 13 amino acids. The J segment lost 8 bases and the V segment lost 4 bases, leaving 5 bases of the junction unmatched. Per the germline V gene, CDR1 is SGHRS and CDR2 is YFSETQ. CDR3 region: CASSTGTGEGYTF. The DNA of the CDR3 is TGCGCCAGCAGCACGGGGACAGGGGAAGGCTACACCTTC.

The chain links TRBV5-1 to TRBJ1-1, with TRBD1 matching over 7 bases. Germline V gene lookup returns CDR1 SGHRS and CDR2 YFSETQ. This CDR3 is 14 amino acids long. The V and J ends lost 4 bases and 2 bases, in that order; junction bases with no gene match: 5. For the CDR3, the DNA is TGCGCCAGCAGCACCGGGACAGAAAACACTGAAGCTTTCTTT. Encoded protein: CASSTGTENTEAFF.

The chain is built from TRBV13 and TRBJ2-5; 13 nucleotides agree with TRBD2. The CDR3 has 17 amino acids. V gave up 4 bases and J gave up 4 bases; unmatched junction bases: 9. Germline lookup yields CDR1 PRHDT and CDR2 FYEKMQ (reference sequence). CDR3 bases: TGTGCCAGCAGCTCACCCCGGGGACTAGCGGGGTCAGAGACCCAGTACTTC. Its protein product is CASSSPRGLAGSETQYF.

J is TRBJ2-3 and V is TRBV28; 7 bases align to TRBD2. Per germline, CDR1 MDHEN and CDR2 SYDVKM. V shed 6 bases, J shed 5 bases, and the junction held 11 bases outside the gene matches. CDR3 length equals 15 residues. CDR3 in amino acids: CASSPPGLKIDTQYF. The CDR3 bases are TGTGCCAGCAGCCCTCCGGGACTAAAGATAGATACGCAGTATTTT.